The clone carrying this T cell receptor (beta chain) has just one count. The antigen remains unidentified. This specimen comes from a study of TIL therapy for anti-PD-1-resistant metastatic lung cancer. Study-level information: Tumors were harvested before any PD-1/PD-L1 blockade.

This was the immunoSEQ v3 assay. This table comes from immunoSEQ multiplex PCR, and its TCRdb copy is limited to in-frame clones, with some not included. This table holds approximately 50,000 clones, 79% found once. Overall study findings and caveats: The cohort had more treatment-naive, never-smoker and oncogene-addicted patients than typical.

As for time point: pre-treatment sample, taken before nivolumab and TIL therapy. Germline-derived CDR1 and CDR2 are SEHNR and FQNEAQ (reference sequence). The CDR3 contains 12 residues. Trimming cost V 5 bases and J 2 bases, with 5 bases left between them. Sequencing was performed on blood, taken at baseline. This TCR came from an older man with non-small cell lung cancer. This chain joins TRBV7-9 and TRBJ2-3; D not certain. The CDR3 reads CASSQFTDTQYF. The CDR3 DNA sequence: TGTGCCAGCAGCCAGTTCACAGATACGCAGTATTTT.